The clone carrying this TCR beta chain has a handful of counts. Described time point: newly diagnosed GD, antithyroid drugs for less than 3 months. Isolated PBMC RNA provided the starting material for the TCR library. Assembly of TCR beta libraries relied on iRepertoire HTBI primers together with Arm-PCR of CDR3 regions. TCRdb used MiXCR to reprocess the multiplex PCR reads, holding one entry per CDR3 protein. This sample has fewer than 400,000 distinct CDR3 sequences, with about a sixth found just once. The sample comes from a study of regulatory T cells in long-lasting Graves disease. The CDR3 has 15 residues. Trimming left V 3 bases short and J 5 bases short, with 15 bases between. Germline V gene sequence: CDR1 MDHEN, CDR2 SYDVKM.

The sequence was collected from a female donor with Graves disease. Sequenced here: peripheral blood mononuclear cells (PBMCs), sampled at new diagnosis, from a patient treated with antithyroid drugs. This rearrangement joins TRBV28 to TRBJ2-3; D unclear. The CDR3 here is CASSFPGLKGDTQYF. In nucleotides, the CDR3 is TGTGCCAGCAGTTTTCCGGGTCTAAAAGGAGATACGCAGTATTTT.